One and the same sample provided the 22 T cell receptor beta chains below, sequenced in a study of blood T cell repertoires in COVID-19. Measured with immunoSEQ multiplex PCR; TCRdb has only the in-frame clones, and not every one. This repertoire shows about 63,000 clones, around three quarters found once; its top ten account for about 31%. Sequencing was done on a sample of peripheral blood. These receptors came from a human donor in a cohort sampled during active COVID-19.

The chain joins TRBV5-1 to TRBJ2-7; 12 positions agree with TRBD2. The V gene end was trimmed by 8 bases and the J gene end by 5 bases; junction bases not matched to a gene: 17. This CDR3 has 17 residues. Per germline, CDR1 SGHRS and CDR2 YFSETQ. CDR3 region: CARRTAATSGSRHEQYF. DNA of the CDR3: TGCGCCAGACGGACGGCGGCGACTAGCGGGAGCCGCCACGAGCAGTACTTC. The full variable domain, rest sourced from reference TRBV5-1 and TRBJ2-7, is KAGVTQTPRYLIKTRGQQVTLSCSPISGHRSVSWYQQTPGQGLQFLFEYFSETQRNKGNFPGRFSGRQFSNSRSEMNVSTLELGDSALYLCARRTAATSGSRHEQYFGPGTRLTVT.

The V gene is TRBV7-9, the J gene TRBJ2-5; 8 nucleotides match TRBD2. The V gene end was trimmed by 5 bases and the J gene end by 2 bases; junction bases not matched to a gene: 13. CDR3 length equals 17 residues. Germline V lookup: CDR1 SEHNR, CDR2 FQNEAQ (reference sequence). The CDR3 DNA sequence: TGTGCCAGCAGCCGAACTCTCCCCCAGCGGGAGCAAGAGACCCAGTACTTC. Translated, it gives CASSRTLPQREQETQYF. The complete variable domain, with remaining parts taken from reference TRBV7-9 and TRBJ2-5, reads DTGVSQNPRHKITKRGQNVTFRCDPISEHNRLYWYRQTLGQGPEFLTYFQNEAQLEKSRLLSDRFSAERPKGSFSTLEIQRTEQGDSAMYLCASSRTLPQREQETQYFGPGTRLLVL.

A few counts support this clone. The chain combines TRBV1 with TRBJ2-5; no DNA check was done on the table's D call, TRBD2. TRBV1 is recorded as a pseudogene. The CDR3 runs 17 residues. This CDR3 is CTSSQPPGGQPQETQYF. Here the CDR3 DNA reads TGCACCAGCAGCCAACCCCCGGGGGGGCAACCCCAAGAGACCCAGTACTTC.

On this clone: One junction end does not reproduce the germline sequence, and a read error may be involved. V gene TRBV29-1 combines with J gene TRBJ1-4, with 10 nucleotides matching TRBD1. The CDR3 is 15 residues long. The germline CDR1 and CDR2 sequences are SQVTM and ANQGSEA. The CDR3 sequence is CSVQDRGRGGEKLFF. The CDR3 region has the DNA TGCAGCGTTCAAGACAGGGGGCGCGGTGGTGAAAAACTGTTTTTT.

V gene TRBV7-9 combines with J gene TRBJ2-1, with 8 positions matching TRBD1. Germline CDR1 reads SEHNR; CDR2 reads FQNEAQ (reference sequence). The CDR3 length is 17 residues. V trimming: 1 base; J trimming: 0 bases; junction bases outside the gene matches: 5. The CDR3 DNA reads as TGTGCCAGCAGCTTAGTTTGCGGACAGGGCTCCTACAATGAGCAGTTCTTC. Its protein is CASSLVCGQGSYNEQFF.

The chain uses TRBV14 and TRBJ2-3; 7 bases map to TRBD2. V lost 0 bases, J lost 2 bases, and 5 bases stayed unmatched. The germline gives CDR1 SGHDN, CDR2 FVKESK. The CDR3 consists of 16 residues. The CDR3, as DNA: TGTGCCAGCAGCCAAGATGTACTAGCGAACACAGATACGCAGTATTTT. This gives the protein CASSQDVLANTDTQYF. The variable domain in full, with the rest retrieved from reference TRBV14 and TRBJ2-3, is EAGVTQFPSHSVIEKGQTVTLRCDPISGHDNLYWYRRVMGKEIKFLLHFVKESKQDESGMPNNRFLAERTGGTYSTLKVQPAELEDSGVYFCASSQDVLANTDTQYFGPGTRLTVL.

V gene TRBV7-3 combines with J gene TRBJ2-2; 11 positions agree with TRBD2. The V segment lost 5 bases and the J segment 6 bases; nucleotides outside the gene matches: 8. This CDR3 region has 16 residues. Germline V gene lookup returns CDR1 SGHTA and CDR2 FQGTGA. The CDR3 loop reads CASSRTSGSVPGELFF. Written as DNA, the CDR3 is TGTGCCAGCAGCCGTACTAGCGGGAGCGTGCCCGGGGAGCTGTTTTTT.

This clone has a handful of counts. The chain recombines TRBV29-1 with TRBJ1-1; D remains ambiguous. The CDR3 runs to 12 residues. The V end lost 7 bases, the J end lost 1 base, and 10 bases lay between the germline ends. Per germline, CDR1 SQVTM and CDR2 ANQGSEA. This CDR3 is CSGTVKNTEAFF. In nucleotides, the CDR3 is TGCAGCGGAACAGTAAAGAACACTGAAGCTTTCTTT.

The chain joins TRBV28 to TRBJ2-3; TRBD1 agrees at 11 bases. Germline values: CDR1 MDHEN, CDR2 SYDVKM. The trim removed 8 bases at V and 3 bases at J, leaving 10 bases unmatched. The CDR3 contains 16 residues. The CDR3 DNA reads as TGTGCCAGCTCTCGACCCGGGACAGGGGGGACAGATACGCAGTATTTT. This translates into CASSRPGTGGTDTQYF.

The gene calls are TRBV4-2 and TRBJ2-1; 7 bases align to TRBD1. The V gene end was trimmed by 4 bases and the J gene end by 5 bases; junction bases not matched to a gene: 11. This CDR3 contains 16 residues. CDR1 is LGHNA, CDR2 YNFKEQ, per germline. The CDR3 region is CASSLRRTGKNNEQFF. In DNA form, the CDR3 reads TGTGCCAGCAGCCTCCGAAGGACAGGCAAAAACAATGAGCAGTTCTTC.

The chain recombines TRBV10-2 with TRBJ2-1; 13 positions agree with TRBD2. J was trimmed by 4 bases and V by 6 bases; bases with no gene match: 3. The germline V gene encodes CDR1 WSHSY and CDR2 SAAADI. This CDR3 spans 15 amino acids. The CDR3 here is CASREGLAGYNEQFF. The CDR3 nucleotides are TGCGCCAGCAGGGAGGGACTAGCGGGGTACAATGAGCAGTTCTTC.

The chain couples TRBV9 to TRBJ1-6, with 7 bases fitting TRBD1. The V segment lost 3 bases and the J segment 10 bases; nucleotides outside the gene matches: 10. The germline V gene encodes CDR1 SGDLS and CDR2 YYNGEE. This CDR3 region has 15 residues. Here the CDR3 DNA reads TGTGCCAGCAGCGAGGGATTGACAGGGTGGTCACCCCTCCACTTT. It yields the protein CASSEGLTGWSPLHF.

There are many counts of this clone. The chain uses TRBV2 and TRBJ1-6; TRBD1 matches at 8 bases. This CDR3 region has 13 residues. CDR1 is SNHLY, CDR2 FYNNEI, per germline. V gave up 9 bases and J gave up 8 bases; unmatched junction bases: 6. The CDR3 DNA reads as TGTGCCAGTAACGGACAGGGAGATTCACCCCTCCACTTT. This translates into CASNGQGDSPLHF.

The J gene is TRBJ2-7, the V gene TRBV9; D gene unclear. CDR1 and CDR2 from the germline V gene are SGDLS and YYNGEE. V was pared by 7 bases and J by 0 bases, with 11 bases between. CDR3 length: 13 residues. CDR3 bases: TGTGCCAGCGGTAGCCCGAGCTCCTACGAGCAGTACTTC. Amino acids: CASGSPSSYEQYF.

The chain couples TRBV6-1 to TRBJ1-2; D unresolved. This CDR3 spans 13 amino acids. The germline gives CDR1 MNHNS, CDR2 SASEGT. The V end was cut by 3 bases, the J end by 8 bases, with 13 bases between. The CDR3 is CASSDLAARGYTF. Here the CDR3 DNA reads TGTGCCAGCAGTGATCTAGCTGCAAGGGGCTACACCTTC.

The chain joins TRBV27 to TRBJ2-3; the D gene is possibly TRBD1 (5 bases). The V gene lost 2 bases and the J gene lost 2 bases, with 17 bases spanning the gap. CDR3 length: 17 residues. From germline, CDR1 is MNHEY and CDR2 SMNVEV (reference sequence). This CDR3 reads CASSLQGRRSSTDTQYF. CDR3 nucleotides: TGTGCCAGCAGTTTACAGGGCAGGCGCTCCTCCACAGATACGCAGTATTTT.

The chain has TRBV30 and TRBJ2-7; 7 bases fit TRBD1. Germline V gene sequence: CDR1 GTSNPN, CDR2 SVGIG (reference sequence). V lost 0 bases, J lost 7 bases, and 6 bases stayed unmatched. The CDR3 runs to 13 residues. CDR3 in DNA: TGTGCCTGGAGTGTACAAGGGGGCGGGGAGCAGTACTTC. Its protein product is CAWSVQGGGEQYF.

In this sample, this clone turned up many times. The chain combines TRBV7-6 with TRBJ2-7, with TRBD1 identical over 9 bases. Germline V gene data show CDR1 as SGHVS and CDR2 as FNYEAQ. V trimming: 5 bases; J trimming: 6 bases; junction bases outside the gene matches: 11. The CDR3 has 15 amino acids. CDR3 DNA: TGTGCCAGCAGCCCCGGGACAGGGCCGGCTAGCGAGCAGTACTTC. Translating gives CASSPGTGPASEQYF.

The V call is TRBV4-1, the J call TRBJ1-1; D remains ambiguous. Germline CDR1 and CDR2: MGHRA and YSYEKL. CDR3 length equals 19 residues. V gave up 1 base and J gave up 1 base, with 22 bases separating them. CDR3 bases: TGCGCCAGCAGCCAAGTAAAGTTGATGCGCGGCACACGGAACACTGAAGCTTTCTTT. This gives the protein CASSQVKLMRGTRNTEAFF.

This clone was recorded once. The V call is TRBV7-3, the J call TRBJ2-3; 13 bases are a match to TRBD2. The CDR3 is made up of 20 amino acids. Per the germline V gene, CDR1 is SGHTA and CDR2 is FQGTGA. J lost 0 bases, V lost 5 bases, and 14 bases had no gene match. CDR3 nucleotide sequence: TGTGCCAGCAGCAGGAGGGGGGGACTAGCGGGAACAACTAGCACAGATACGCAGTATTTT. This codes for CASSRRGGLAGTTSTDTQYF.

The chain links TRBV30 to TRBJ1-3; 8 nucleotides line up with TRBD1. This CDR3 is built from 15 residues. Trimming removed 1 base from V and 3 bases from J; junction bases left unmatched: 5. Germline assignment: CDR1 GTSNPN and CDR2 SVGIG (reference sequence). CDR3 residues: CAWSGQGLSGNTIYF. CDR3 nucleotides: TGTGCCTGGAGTGGACAGGGGTTGAGTGGAAACACCATATATTTT. Filled out from reference TRBV30 and TRBJ1-3, the complete variable domain reads SQTIHQWPATLVQPVGSPLSLECTVEGTSNPNLYWYRQAAGRGLQLLFYSVGIGQISSEVPQNLSASRPQDRQFILSSKKLLLSDSGFYLCAWSGQGLSGNTIYFGEGSWLTVV.

V gene TRBV30 combines with J gene TRBJ2-1, with a possible D match to TRBD2 (6 bases). Germline loops: CDR1 GTSNPN, CDR2 SVGIG (reference sequence). The V and J ends lost 4 bases and 0 bases respectively, with 16 bases between them. The CDR3 loop spans 16 amino acids. CDR3 DNA sequence: TGTGCCTGGAAGAGCGTAGCGGCGAACTCCTACAATGAGCAGTTCTTC. It codes for CAWKSVAANSYNEQFF.